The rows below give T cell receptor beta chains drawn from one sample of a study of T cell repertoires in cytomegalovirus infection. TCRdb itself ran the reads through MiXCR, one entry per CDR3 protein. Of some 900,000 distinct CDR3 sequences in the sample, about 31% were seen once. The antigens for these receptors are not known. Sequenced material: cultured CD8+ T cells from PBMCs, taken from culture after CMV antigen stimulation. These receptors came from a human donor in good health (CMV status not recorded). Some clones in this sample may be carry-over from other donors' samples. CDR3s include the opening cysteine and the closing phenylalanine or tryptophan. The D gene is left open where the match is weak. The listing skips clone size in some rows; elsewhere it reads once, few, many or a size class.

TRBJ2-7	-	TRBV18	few	TGTGCCAGCAGCCCTCCCGGGTCCTACGAGCAGTACTTC	CASSPPGSYEQYF
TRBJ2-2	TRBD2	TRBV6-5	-	TGTGCCAGCACCGGACTAGCGGACACCGGGGAGCTGTTTTTT	CASTGLADTGELFF
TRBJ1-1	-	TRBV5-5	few	TGTGCCAGCAGCCGAAGACAGGAACATTGGACTGAAGCTTTCTTT	CASSRRQEHWTEAFF
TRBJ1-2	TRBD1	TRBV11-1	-	TGTGCCAGCAGCCGGACAGGCGAGATCTATGGCTACACCTTC	CASSRTGEIYGYTF
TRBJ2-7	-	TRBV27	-	TGTGCCAGCAGTTTTTCCGAGGGGGACTTACCCTTCTACGAGCAGTACTTC	CASSFSEGDLPFYEQYF
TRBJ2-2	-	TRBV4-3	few	TGCGCCAGCAGCCAAGATTTGCAGCAACCGAACACCGGGGAGCTGTTTTTT	CASSQDLQQPNTGELFF
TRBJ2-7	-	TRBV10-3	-	TGTGCCATCCAGAATGCGACGGGCAGATTCCCTCCCTACGAGCAGTACTTC	CAIQNATGRFPPYEQYF
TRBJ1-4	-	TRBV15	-	TGTGCCACCAGCAGACCGCTGGGGTTGGGTGGAGAAAAACTGTTTTTT	CATSRPLGLGGEKLFF
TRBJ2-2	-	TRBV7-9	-	TGTGCCAGCAGTAGGGAAGCCGGGGAGCTGTTTTTT	CASSREAGELFF
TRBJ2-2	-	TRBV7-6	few	TGTGCCAGCAGCTTATCAGGGTTCACCGGGGAGCTGTTTTTT	CASSLSGFTGELFF
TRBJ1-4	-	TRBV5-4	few	TGTGCCAGCAGCTCCTACAGGGCTGAGGGCACTAATGAAAAACTGTTTTTT	CASSSYRAEGTNEKLFF
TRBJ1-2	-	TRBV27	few	TGTGCCAGCAGTCTCTCGGGGGGCAGACCCATTTGGGGCTACACCTTC	CASSLSGGRPIWGYTF
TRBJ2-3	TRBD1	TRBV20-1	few	TGCAGTGCTAGAGTCCCAGGGACAGGGGTGATGACAGATACGCAGTATTTT	CSARVPGTGVMTDTQYF
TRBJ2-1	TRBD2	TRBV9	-	TGTGCCAGCAGCGTAGAGCCGGGGGGAATAGATGAGCAGTTCTTC	CASSVEPGGIDEQFF
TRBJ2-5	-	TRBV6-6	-	TGTGCCAGCAGTTACCTGGGGGCGCCGAGAAATATTCAAGAGACCCAGTACTTC	CASSYLGAPRNIQETQYF
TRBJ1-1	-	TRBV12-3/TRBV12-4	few	TGTGCCAGCAGGGTACAGACAGGCCCGAACACTGAAGCTTTCTTT	CASRVQTGPNTEAFF
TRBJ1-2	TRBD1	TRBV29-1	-	TGCAGCGTTGAAGGCAGGGGGGACGGCTACACCTTC	CSVEGRGDGYTF
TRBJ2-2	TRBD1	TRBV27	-	TGTGCCAGCAGTTTAATTCACAGGGGGCCGGCCGGGGAGCTGTTTTTT	CASSLIHRGPAGELFF
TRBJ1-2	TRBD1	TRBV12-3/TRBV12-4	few	TGTGCCAGCAGTTTATCGTACACAGGGGGCAGGAATGGGGGCTACACCTTC	CASSLSYTGGRNGGYTF
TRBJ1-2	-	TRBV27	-	TGTGCCAGCATTTTATCGAGGACGGGTAACTATGGCTACACCTTC	CASILSRTGNYGYTF
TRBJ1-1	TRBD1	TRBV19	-	TGTGCCAGTTCCGGGACAGTCTTTCTTGAAGCTTTCTTT	CASSGTVFLEAFF
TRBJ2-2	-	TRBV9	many	TGTGCCAGCAGCACCCGAGGGACGCTGATCACCGGGGAGCTGTTTTTT	CASSTRGTLITGELFF
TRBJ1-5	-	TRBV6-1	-	TGTGCCAGCAGTGAAACCTACAGCTTAGGGGATCAGCCCCAGCATTTT	CASSETYSLGDQPQHF
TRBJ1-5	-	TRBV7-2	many	TGTGCCAGCAGCTCAAACAGGGTTTGGAATCAGCCCCAGCATTTT	CASSSNRVWNQPQHF
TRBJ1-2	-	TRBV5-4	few	TGTGCCAGCAGCCCCCCCCGGGTGGGGGGGAGGAACTATGGCTACACCTTC	CASSPPRVGGRNYGYTF
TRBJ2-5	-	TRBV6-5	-	TGTGCCAGCAGTGAAGGCCGGGGGATGGAGCAAGAGACCCAGTACTTC	CASSEGRGMEQETQYF
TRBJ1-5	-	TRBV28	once	TGTGCCAGTAACCATAGAGGGGGGGATCAGCCCCAGCATTTT	CASNHRGGDQPQHF
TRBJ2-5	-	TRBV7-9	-	TGTGCCAGCAGCTTATCATCCAGTTCGAGGACCCAGTACTTC	CASSLSSSSRTQYF
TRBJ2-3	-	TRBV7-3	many	TGTGCCAGCAGCTTAAAAAGGTCAGGGGGCACAGATACGCAGTATTTT	CASSLKRSGGTDTQYF
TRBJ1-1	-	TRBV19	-	TGTGCCAGTAGTATAACGATTATGAACACTGAAGCTTTCTTT	CASSITIMNTEAFF
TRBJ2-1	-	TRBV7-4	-	TGTGCCAGCAGCTTAGGTGCCGGGTTAAACAATGAGCAGTTCTTC	CASSLGAGLNNEQFF
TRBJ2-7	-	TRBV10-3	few	TGTGCCATCAGTGATTTCGCTCTCCAGCGCGAGCAGTACTTC	CAISDFALQREQYF
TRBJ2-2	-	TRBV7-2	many	TGTGCCAGCAGCTTACGGGCCGGGGAGCTGTTTTTT	CASSLRAGELFF
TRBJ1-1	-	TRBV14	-	TGTGCCAGCAAGCTTGGTGATGACACTGAAGCTTTCTTT	CASKLGDDTEAFF
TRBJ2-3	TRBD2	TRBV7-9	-	TGTGCCAGCAGCAGAGGACCGGGACTAGCGTCAGATACGCAGTATTTT	CASSRGPGLASDTQYF
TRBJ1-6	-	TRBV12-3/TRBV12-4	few	TGTGCCAGCAGTTTGGTATCCGGGGGTAATTCACCCCTCCACTTT	CASSLVSGGNSPLHF
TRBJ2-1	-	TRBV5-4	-	TGTGCCAGCACTAGGGGGGGGGGTAATGAGCAGTTCTTC	CASTRGGGNEQFF
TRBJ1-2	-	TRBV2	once	TGTGCCAGCAGCCTTAGGACAAGGGAGGATGGCTACACCTTC	CASSLRTREDGYTF
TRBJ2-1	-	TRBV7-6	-	TGTGCCAACAGCTTAGAAGGAGTCCCTTACAATGAGCAGTTCTTC	CANSLEGVPYNEQFF
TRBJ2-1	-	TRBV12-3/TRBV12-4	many	TGTGCCAGCAGGCTAAACAATGAGCAGTTCTTC	CASRLNNEQFF
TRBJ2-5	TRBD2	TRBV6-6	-	TGTGCCAGCAGCCTCCCCGGGGGGAAAGAGACCCAGTACTTC	CASSLPGGKETQYF
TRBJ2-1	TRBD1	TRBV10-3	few	TGTGCCATCAGTGAGTCCGGGACAGGCCGCTACAATGAGCAGTTCTTC	CAISESGTGRYNEQFF
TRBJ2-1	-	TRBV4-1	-	TGCGCCAGCAGCCAGGGGACACAAGAGCAGTTCTTC	CASSQGTQEQFF
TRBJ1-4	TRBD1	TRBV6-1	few	TGTGCCAGCAGATCTCTTCTGGGACAGGGAGCAACTAATGAAAAACTGTTTTTT	CASRSLLGQGATNEKLFF
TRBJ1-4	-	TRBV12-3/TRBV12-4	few	TGTGCCAGCAGTCCTGGGAATAATGAAAAACTGTTTTTT	CASSPGNNEKLFF
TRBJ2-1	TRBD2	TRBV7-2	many	TGTGCCAGCAGCTTAGTACCTAGCGGGGGGGGCAATGAGCAGTTCTTC	CASSLVPSGGGNEQFF
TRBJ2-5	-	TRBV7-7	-	TGTGCTAGCAGCTTAGAATACAGGGATAAGACCCAGTACTTC	CASSLEYRDKTQYF